The 30 T cell receptor beta chains in this list originate from one sample, sequenced in a study of regulatory T cells in long-lasting Graves disease. Libraries of TCR beta came from iRepertoire HTBI primers plus Arm-PCR of CDR3 regions. MiXCR was run by TCRdb on the multiplex PCR reads, yielding one entry per CDR3 protein. The sample lists about 420,000 distinct CDR3 sequences, roughly 15% occurring once. The sample's time point: newly diagnosed GD, antithyroid drugs for less than 3 months. Extracted RNA from PBMCs served as the source of the TCR library. The same sample was also studied in work on T cells in Graves' hyperthyroidism and ophthalmopathy.

The sample here was peripheral blood mononuclear cells (PBMCs), taken at new diagnosis, from a patient treated with antithyroid drugs. Receptors were obtained from a woman between 18 and 29 years old with Graves disease.

This clonotype came up many times. The CDR3 coding sequence is TGCAGCGCCGGGACGGAAGCTAACTATGGCTACACCTTC. Amino acid sequence: CSAGTEANYGYTF. The chain is built from TRBV29-1 and TRBJ1-2; D is perhaps TRBD1 (5 bases). Germline lookup yields CDR1 SQVTM and CDR2 ANQGSEA. Trimming left V 7 bases short and J 0 bases short, with 12 bases between. This CDR3 is 13 amino acids long.

In its sample, this clonotype was seen many times. The chain links TRBV28 to TRBJ2-1, with TRBD2 matching over 7 bases. J gave up 1 base and V 8 bases, and 2 bases lay outside the gene matches. Germline V gene sequence: CDR1 MDHEN, CDR2 SYDVKM. The CDR3 has 13 residues. The CDR3 DNA reads TGTGCCAGCCTAGCGGTTTCCTACAATGAGCAGTTCTTC. Translation gives CASLAVSYNEQFF.

This clonotype was seen at least ten times. The DNA of the CDR3 is TGTGCCAGCAGCCAAGGATCTAGCGGGATCCCCCAAGAGACCCAGTACTTC. Its protein product is CASSQGSSGIPQETQYF. The chain is built from TRBV3-1 and TRBJ2-5; 9 bases agree with TRBD2. The CDR3 length is 17 residues. V trimming: 1 base; J trimming: 1 base; junction bases outside the gene matches: 7. Per the germline V gene, CDR1 is LGHDT and CDR2 is YNNKEL (reference sequence).

This clonotype was observed a few times. The rearrangement joins TRBV20-1 to TRBJ2-6; unclear D gene. This CDR3 comprises 17 residues. Germline V lookup: CDR1 DFQATT, CDR2 SNEGSKA (reference sequence). Between the trimmed V and J ends, which lost 6 bases and 0 bases, there was a span of 18 bases. As DNA, the CDR3 is TGCAGTGCCCCGAGCCCCCCCGGGCCCTCTGGGGCCAACGTCCTGACTTTC. This encodes CSAPSPPGPSGANVLTF.

Comments on this clonotype: Germline and junction disagree at one end, which may indicate a read error. The chain links TRBV28 to TRBJ2-7; TRBD1 agrees at 10 bases. CDR3 length: 12 residues. In germline, CDR1 is MDHEN, CDR2 SYDVKM. CDR3 coding DNA: TGTGCCAGCAAACTTAGGACAGGGGGTTTTCACTTC. Its protein product is CASKLRTGGFHF.

The chain links TRBV4-1 to TRBJ2-1; possible D gene TRBD1, 6 bases. This CDR3 is built from 14 residues. With 1 base removed from V and 4 bases from J, the gap between germline ends came to 8 bases. Germline CDR1 is MGHRA and CDR2 is YSYEKL. The CDR3 spells CASSQVGGYNEQFF. The CDR3 nucleotides are TGCGCCAGCAGCCAAGTAGGGGGTTACAATGAGCAGTTCTTC.

This clonotype appeared many times. This rearrangement joins TRBV18 to TRBJ2-5; D is unclear. V lost 1 base and J 4 bases, leaving 4 bases between the germline ends. The CDR3 runs to 12 residues. Germline lookup yields CDR1 KGHSH and CDR2 LQKENI. CDR3 loop: CASSPQSETQYF. The CDR3 DNA follows: TGTGCCAGCTCACCACAATCAGAGACCCAGTACTTC. Variable domain in full (rest from reference TRBV18 and TRBJ2-5): NAGVMQNPRHLVRRRGQEARLRCSPMKGHSHVYWYRQLPEEGLKFMVYLQKENIIDESGMPKERFSAEFPKEGPSILRIQQVVRGDSAAYFCASSPQSETQYFGPGTRLLVL.

This clonotype was recorded a few times. CDR3 loop: CASRAPGQGNSPLHF. The CDR3 coding sequence is TGTGCCAGCAGGGCCCCGGGACAGGGGAATTCACCCCTCCACTTT. The chain combines TRBV12-3 or TRBV12-4 with TRBJ1-6; 10 bases match TRBD1. V lost 6 bases, J lost 7 bases, and 6 bases stayed unmatched. The CDR3 has 15 amino acids.

This clonotype has ten or more counts. The V call is TRBV7-3, the J call TRBJ2-1; 7 bases align to TRBD1. V trimming: 6 bases; J trimming: 0 bases; junction bases outside the gene matches: 5. CDR1 is SGHTA, CDR2 FQGTGA, per germline. The CDR3 contains 15 residues. In DNA, the CDR3 is TGTGCCAGCAGGCGAACAGGGGACTCCTACAATGAGCAGTTCTTC. The encoded protein is CASRRTGDSYNEQFF.

Many counts were recorded for this clonotype. The chain recombines TRBV3-1 with TRBJ2-7, with D possibly being TRBD2 (6 bases). Trimming took off 6 bases at V and 3 bases at J, with 9 bases between the two ends. CDR3 length equals 12 residues. Germline-derived CDR1 and CDR2 are LGHDT and YNNKEL (reference sequence). The CDR3 DNA sequence: TGTGCCAGCAGGTCCGGGGGCTACGAGCAGTACTTC. Its protein product is CASRSGGYEQYF.

This clonotype was found a few times. V and J are TRBV20-1 and TRBJ1-1; D gene unclear. There are 13 residues in the CDR3. The V and J ends lost 6 bases and 2 bases respectively, with 13 bases between them. Germline CDR1 is DFQATT and CDR2 is SNEGSKA (reference sequence). This CDR3 reads CSASRDSNTEAFF. The CDR3 DNA sequence: TGCAGTGCCAGTAGGGATTCTAACACTGAAGCTTTCTTT.

This clonotype has at least ten counts. The gene calls are TRBV5-1 and TRBJ2-5; D gene unclear. The V gene lost 2 bases and the J gene lost 0 bases, with 8 bases spanning the gap. The CDR3 sequence is 14 residues long. Germline CDR1 is SGHRS and CDR2 is YFSETQ. This CDR3 is CASSLIGDQETQYF. The DNA for the CDR3 is TGCGCCAGCAGCTTAATCGGTGACCAAGAGACCCAGTACTTC.

This clonotype was seen more than once but under ten times. The genes are TRBV19 and TRBJ2-7; D gene ambiguous. CDR3 length: 15 residues. Between the trimmed V and J ends, which lost 3 bases and 0 bases, there was a span of 12 bases. The germline V gene has CDR1 LNHDA and CDR2 SQIVND (reference sequence). The CDR3 loop reads CASSIMPGDSYEQYF. CDR3 in DNA: TGTGCCAGTAGTATTATGCCAGGAGACTCCTACGAGCAGTACTTC.

V is TRBV28 and J is TRBJ2-2; D gene uncertain. Germline lookup yields CDR1 MDHEN and CDR2 SYDVKM. CDR3 length equals 12 residues. V was pared by 6 bases and J by 5 bases, with 7 bases between. The CDR3 loop reads CASSRSTGELFF. The CDR3 DNA sequence: TGTGCCAGCAGCCGCTCGACCGGGGAGCTGTTTTTT.

The table lists this clonotype with many counts. The J gene is TRBJ2-7, the V gene TRBV20-1, with no clear D. Germline V gives CDR1 DFQATT, CDR2 SNEGSKA (reference sequence). This CDR3 spans 12 amino acids. Trimming removed 0 bases at V and 2 bases at J, with 5 bases between. In DNA form, the CDR3 reads TGCAGTGCTAGAGACCAAACCTACGAGCAGTACTTC. Its protein product is CSARDQTYEQYF.

This clonotype was seen repeatedly, ten times or more. This chain uses TRBV6-1 with TRBJ1-1, with a tentative D call TRBD1 (6 bases). The V end lost 8 bases, the J end lost 0 bases, and 22 bases lay between the germline ends. The V gene's germline CDR1 is MNHNS and CDR2 SASEGT. The length of the CDR3 is 17 residues. The CDR3 nucleotides are TGTGCCAGCCCACCATTACCGGGACAACTAATGAACACTGAAGCTTTCTTT. Translating gives CASPPLPGQLMNTEAFF.

This clonotype was found many times. The V call is TRBV27, the J call TRBJ1-5, with 10 bases lining up with TRBD1. V lost 6 bases to trimming and J lost 3 bases; unmatched junction nucleotides: 5. This CDR3 spans 15 amino acids. Germline V gene sequence: CDR1 MNHEY, CDR2 SMNVEV (reference sequence). The CDR3 sequence: CASRIGTGVNQPQHF. CDR3 sequence (DNA): TGTGCCAGCAGGATAGGGACAGGGGTCAATCAGCCCCAGCATTTT.

V is TRBV30 and J is TRBJ2-5; 14 bases line up with TRBD2. CDR3 length equals 19 residues. Germline CDR1 is GTSNPN and CDR2 is SVGIG (reference sequence). V dropped 2 bases and J dropped 0; count of bases not matched to a gene: 11. The CDR3 region is CAWSQTRTSGRSNQETQYF. CDR3 sequence (DNA): TGTGCCTGGAGTCAAACAAGGACTAGCGGGAGGTCTAACCAAGAGACCCAGTACTTC. Supplemented by reference TRBV30 and TRBJ2-5, the full variable domain reads SQTIHQWPATLVQPVGSPLSLECTVEGTSNPNLYWYRQAAGRGLQLLFYSVGIGQISSEVPQNLSASRPQDRQFILSSKKLLLSDSGFYLCAWSQTRTSGRSNQETQYFGPGTRLLVL.

Many counts were recorded for this clonotype. The V call is TRBV27, the J call TRBJ1-2; D unresolved. The CDR3 covers 13 residues. CDR1 and CDR2 (germline): MNHEY, SMNVEV (reference sequence). V gave up 4 bases and J gave up 2 bases, with 8 bases separating them. The CDR3 nucleotides read TGTGCCAGCAGTTCAAGGGAAAACTATGGCTACACCTTC. Its translation: CASSSRENYGYTF.

This clonotype turned up a few times. The rearrangement links TRBV29-1 to TRBJ2-7, with a tentative D call TRBD1 (6 bases). The CDR3 loop spans 14 amino acids. Trimming left V 6 bases short and J 5 bases short, with 20 bases between. Germline V gene sequence: CDR1 SQVTM, CDR2 ANQGSEA. CDR3 residues: CSVGRGSRLDEQYF. The CDR3 DNA follows: TGCAGCGTCGGAAGGGGGTCTAGGCTCGACGAGCAGTACTTC.

This clonotype turned up a few times. The chain carries TRBV13 and TRBJ2-5, with 10 bases fitting TRBD2. The V gene's germline CDR1 is PRHDT and CDR2 FYEKMQ (reference sequence). This CDR3 has 16 amino acids. V lost 5 bases, J lost 3 bases, and 9 bases stayed unmatched. CDR3 loop: CASSPFLAGEEETQYF. The CDR3 coding sequence is TGTGCCAGCAGCCCTTTCCTAGCGGGAGAAGAAGAGACCCAGTACTTC.

This clonotype has more than one count but fewer than ten. The CDR3 here is CASSIRGNQPQHF. The CDR3 DNA reads TGTGCCAGCAGCATCCGGGGGAATCAGCCCCAGCATTTT. The V call is TRBV7-3, the J call TRBJ1-5; D may be TRBD1 (5 bases). The length of the CDR3 is 13 residues. V lost 5 bases to trimming and J lost 4 bases, with 9 bases between them. Germline loops: CDR1 SGHTA, CDR2 FQGTGA.

This clonotype was seen repeatedly, ten times or more. This sequence joins TRBV20-1 and TRBJ2-3, with 12 bases matching TRBD2. Looked up from germline, CDR1 is DFQATT and CDR2 is SNEGSKA (reference sequence). The CDR3 runs 17 residues. V trimming: 3 bases; J trimming: 6 bases; junction bases outside the gene matches: 13. The CDR3 here is CSARGSATSGRTDTQYF. The DNA of the CDR3 is TGCAGTGCTAGGGGATCCGCGACTAGCGGGAGAACTGATACGCAGTATTTT.

This clonotype came up many times. The chain recombines TRBV7-3 with TRBJ2-7; TRBD2 aligns across 8 bases. The CDR3 loop spans 16 amino acids. J lost 5 bases, V lost 6 bases, and 15 bases had no gene match. Germline CDR1 and CDR2: SGHTA and FQGTGA. The CDR3 coding sequence is TGTGCCAGCAGGGTCGGTCATACGGGAGGGGTGGACGAGCAGTACTTC. Encoded protein: CASRVGHTGGVDEQYF.

This clonotype was seen many times. V is TRBV20-1 and J is TRBJ2-3; the match to TRBD2 covers 13 bases. This CDR3 region has 16 residues. Germline CDR1 DFQATT, CDR2 SNEGSKA (reference sequence). The junction had 8 bases not matched to a gene; V was cut back by 6 bases and J by 2 bases. This CDR3 is CSANGLAGADTDTQYF. CDR3 nucleotide sequence: TGCAGTGCAAACGGACTAGCGGGAGCCGACACAGATACGCAGTATTTT.

The chain is built from TRBV6-5 and TRBJ1-1; 10 positions agree with TRBD1. Germline CDR1 MNHEY, CDR2 SVGAGI. This CDR3 is built from 15 residues. Losses at the gene ends were 2 bases for V and 7 bases for J; bases not matched to a gene: 7. The CDR3 spells CASSYAGTGAGEAFF. The CDR3 DNA reads as TGTGCCAGCAGTTACGCCGGGACAGGGGCTGGTGAAGCTTTCTTT.

This clonotype came up a few times. The genes are TRBV20-1 and TRBJ2-7, with D possibly being TRBD1 (6 bases). The CDR3 covers 14 residues. Per the germline V gene, CDR1 is DFQATT and CDR2 is SNEGSKA (reference sequence). V lost 4 bases and J 0 bases, leaving 13 bases between the germline ends. CDR3 protein: CSANRASASYEQYF. The CDR3 nucleotides are TGCAGTGCTAACAGGGCTTCCGCCTCCTACGAGCAGTACTTC.

This clonotype was seen a handful of times. V and J are TRBV29-1 and TRBJ1-1; D is uncertain. V was trimmed by 0 bases and J by 2 bases, leaving 10 bases between them. The CDR3 runs to 14 residues. From germline, CDR1 is SQVTM and CDR2 ANQGSEA. In DNA form, the CDR3 reads TGCAGCGTTGAAGACCCCGTGGGTAACACTGAAGCTTTCTTT. Its protein product is CSVEDPVGNTEAFF.

This clonotype appeared many times. The chain recombines TRBV28 with TRBJ2-1; D gene unclear. The V end lost 6 bases, the J end lost 5 bases, and 17 bases lay between the germline ends. Germline CDR1 is MDHEN and CDR2 is SYDVKM. The CDR3 is 15 amino acids. The DNA of the CDR3 is TGTGCCAGCAGCCCCTCCCGCGCAGTAAACAATGAGCAGTTCTTC. This encodes CASSPSRAVNNEQFF.

This clonotype was seen a handful of times. The CDR3 is CASSPNFPFNTGELFF. The CDR3 coding sequence is TGTGCCAGCAGCCCCAACTTTCCTTTTAACACCGGGGAGCTGTTTTTT. The rearrangement joins TRBV7-3 to TRBJ2-2; D is unresolved. The CDR3 is 16 amino acids. Germline V gene sequence: CDR1 SGHTA, CDR2 FQGTGA. Trimming took 5 bases from V and 2 from J, leaving 15 bases between them.